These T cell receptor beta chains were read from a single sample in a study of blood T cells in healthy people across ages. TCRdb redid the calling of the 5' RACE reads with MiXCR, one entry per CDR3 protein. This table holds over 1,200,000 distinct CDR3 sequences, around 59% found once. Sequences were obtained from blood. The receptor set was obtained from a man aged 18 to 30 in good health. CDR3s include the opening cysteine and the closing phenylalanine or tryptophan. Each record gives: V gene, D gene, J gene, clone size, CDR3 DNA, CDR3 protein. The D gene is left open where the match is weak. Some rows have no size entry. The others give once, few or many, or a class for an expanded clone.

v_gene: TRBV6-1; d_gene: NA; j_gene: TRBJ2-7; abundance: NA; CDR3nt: TGTGCCAGCAGTAACCCTCGGGGGATTTATGGCGAGCAGTACTTC; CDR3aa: CASSNPRGIYGEQYF
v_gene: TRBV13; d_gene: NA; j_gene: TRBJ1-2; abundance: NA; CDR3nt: TGTGCCAGCAGCTTAGAAGTCGCGAGGGCCGACAATGGCTACACCTTC; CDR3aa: CASSLEVARADNGYTF
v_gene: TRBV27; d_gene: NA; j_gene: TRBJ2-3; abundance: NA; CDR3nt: TGTGCCAGCAGTCCCTTGGTGGTTGGCACAGATACGCAGTATTTT; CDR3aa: CASSPLVVGTDTQYF
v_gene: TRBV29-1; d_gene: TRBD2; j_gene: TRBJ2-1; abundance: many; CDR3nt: TGCAGCGTTGAAGGGGGGACTAGCGGGAGTGAGCAGTTCTTC; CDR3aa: CSVEGGTSGSEQFF
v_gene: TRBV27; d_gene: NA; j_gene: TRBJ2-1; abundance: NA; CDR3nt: TGTGCCAGCAGTTTAAGAGGCGGTGAGCAGTTCTTC; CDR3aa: CASSLRGGEQFF
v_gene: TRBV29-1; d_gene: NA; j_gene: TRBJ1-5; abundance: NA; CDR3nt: TGCAGCGTTGTTATCAGGGAAGGTAGTCAGCCCCAGCATTTT; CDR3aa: CSVVIREGSQPQHF
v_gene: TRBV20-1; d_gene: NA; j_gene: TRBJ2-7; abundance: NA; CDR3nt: TGCAGTGCTAGAGTAAACTCTCCGTACGAGCAGTACTTC; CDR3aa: CSARVNSPYEQYF
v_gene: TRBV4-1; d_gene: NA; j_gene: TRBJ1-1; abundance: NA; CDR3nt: TGCGCCAGCAGCCGGTCGGCGGGGGGCACTGAAGCTTTCTTT; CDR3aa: CASSRSAGGTEAFF
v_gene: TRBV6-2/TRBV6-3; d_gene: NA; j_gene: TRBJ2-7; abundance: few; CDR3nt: TGTGCCAGCACCCCAGCCGGGACACTTCCCTACGAGCAGTACTTC; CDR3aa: CASTPAGTLPYEQYF
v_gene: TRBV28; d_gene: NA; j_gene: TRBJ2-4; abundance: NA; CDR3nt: TGTGCCAGCAGTTTGGGTACAGGGATCTCAGCCAAAAACATTCAGTACTTC; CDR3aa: CASSLGTGISAKNIQYF
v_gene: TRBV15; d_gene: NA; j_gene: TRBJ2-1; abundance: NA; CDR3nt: TGTGCCACCAGCAGAACGGGGGGCCTATATAATGAGCAGTTCTTC; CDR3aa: CATSRTGGLYNEQFF
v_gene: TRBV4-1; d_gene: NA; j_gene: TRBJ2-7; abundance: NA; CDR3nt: TGCGCCAGCAGCCAAGATGGGAGTGGTTGGTACGAGCAGTACTTC; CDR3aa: CASSQDGSGWYEQYF
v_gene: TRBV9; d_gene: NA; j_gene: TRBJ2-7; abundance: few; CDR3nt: TGTGCCAGCAGCGAAGGAGGTGCACCATACGAGCAGTACTTC; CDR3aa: CASSEGGAPYEQYF
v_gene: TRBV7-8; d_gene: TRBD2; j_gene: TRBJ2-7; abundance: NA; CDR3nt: TGTGCCAGCAGACCCCTTAAGACTAGCGGGAGTTTCACCTACGAGCAGTACTTC; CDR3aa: CASRPLKTSGSFTYEQYF
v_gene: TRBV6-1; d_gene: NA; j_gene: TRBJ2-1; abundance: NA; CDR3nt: TGTGCCAGCAGTGAAGGGCTGGGGGGGGGCGCCTACAATGAGCAGTTCTTC; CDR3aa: CASSEGLGGGAYNEQFF
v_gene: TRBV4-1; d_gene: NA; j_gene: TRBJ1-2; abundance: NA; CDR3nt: TGCGCCAGCAGCCAGTTCGTGGAGTTTAACTATGGCTACACCTTC; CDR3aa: CASSQFVEFNYGYTF
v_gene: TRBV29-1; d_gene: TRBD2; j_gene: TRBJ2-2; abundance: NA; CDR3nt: TGCAGCGTCAGGACTAGCGGGACACAATCGAACACCGGGGAGCTGTTTTTT; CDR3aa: CSVRTSGTQSNTGELFF
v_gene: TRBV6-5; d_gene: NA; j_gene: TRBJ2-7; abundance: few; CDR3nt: TGTGCCAGCAGTTACTTTTTAGGCGACAGCGTATACGAGCAGTACTTC; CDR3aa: CASSYFLGDSVYEQYF
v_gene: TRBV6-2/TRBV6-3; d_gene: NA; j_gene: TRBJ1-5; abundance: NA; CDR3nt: TGTGCCAGCAGTTCATACATTCTTCAGCCCCAGCATTTT; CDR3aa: CASSSYILQPQHF
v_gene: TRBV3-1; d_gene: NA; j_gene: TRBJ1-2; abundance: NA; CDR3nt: TGTGCCAGCAGCCAGGCGGGGTCAGAGGGTGATGGCTACACCTTC; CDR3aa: CASSQAGSEGDGYTF
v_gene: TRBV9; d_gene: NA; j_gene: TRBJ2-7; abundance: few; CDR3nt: TGTGCCAGCAGCGTATACAGTGGCTACGAGCAGTACTTC; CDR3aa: CASSVYSGYEQYF
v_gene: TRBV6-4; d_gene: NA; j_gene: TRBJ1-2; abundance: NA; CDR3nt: TGTACCAGCAGTGGTGGCAGAAACTATGGCTACACCTTC; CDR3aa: CTSSGGRNYGYTF
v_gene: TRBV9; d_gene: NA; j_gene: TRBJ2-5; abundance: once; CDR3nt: TGTGCCAGCAGCGTAGGCCTGGTTGGAGAGACCCAGTACTTC; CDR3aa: CASSVGLVGETQYF
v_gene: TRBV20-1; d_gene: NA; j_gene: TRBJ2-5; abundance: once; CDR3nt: TGCAGTGCTCATCTAGGTGGCCAAGAGACCCAGTACTTC; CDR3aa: CSAHLGGQETQYF
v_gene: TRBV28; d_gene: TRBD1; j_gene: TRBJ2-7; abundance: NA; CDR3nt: TGTGCCAGCAGTTTTCCCGCGGTTACACATACCGGGACAGGGGACTCCTACGAGCAGTACTTC; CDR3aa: CASSFPAVTHTGTGDSYEQYF
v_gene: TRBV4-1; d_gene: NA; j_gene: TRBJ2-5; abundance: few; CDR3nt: TGCGCCAGCAGCCTCAGCGGGCTAGAGACCCAGTACTTC; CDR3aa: CASSLSGLETQYF
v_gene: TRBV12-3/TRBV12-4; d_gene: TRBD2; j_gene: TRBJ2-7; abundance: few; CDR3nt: TGTGCCAGCAGTCTAGCGGGAGCGGCCTACGAGCAGTACTTC; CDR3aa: CASSLAGAAYEQYF
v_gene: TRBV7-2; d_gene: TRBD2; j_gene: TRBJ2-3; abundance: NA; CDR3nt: TGTGCCAGCAGCTCGGGACTAGCATCAGATACGCAGTATTTT; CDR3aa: CASSSGLASDTQYF
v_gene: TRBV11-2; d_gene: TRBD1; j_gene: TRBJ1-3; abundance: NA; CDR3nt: TGTGCCAGCAGCGACCTCCTTGGGACAGGGAGCTCTGGAAACACCATATATTTT; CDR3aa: CASSDLLGTGSSGNTIYF
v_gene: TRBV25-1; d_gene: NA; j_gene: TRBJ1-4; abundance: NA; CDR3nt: TGTGCCAGCAGTCAAGAGGGAGATAGGAGTGAAAAACTGTTTTTT; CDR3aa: CASSQEGDRSEKLFF
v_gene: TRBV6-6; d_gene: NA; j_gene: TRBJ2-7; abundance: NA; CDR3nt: TGTGCCAGCAAGGGGCCTACCTACGAGCAGTACTTC; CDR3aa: CASKGPTYEQYF
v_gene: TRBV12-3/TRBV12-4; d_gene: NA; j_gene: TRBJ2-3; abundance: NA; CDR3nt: TGTGCCAGCAGTCCGTCAAGTGCCACAGATACGCAGTATTTT; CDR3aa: CASSPSSATDTQYF
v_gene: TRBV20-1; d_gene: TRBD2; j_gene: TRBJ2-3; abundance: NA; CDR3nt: TGCAGTGCTGAGAGCGGGGGACCTCAAACAGATACGCAGTATTTT; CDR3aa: CSAESGGPQTDTQYF
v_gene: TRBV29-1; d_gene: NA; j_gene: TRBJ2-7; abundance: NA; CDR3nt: TGCAGCGTTGTCGCCCAGACGACGGTCAATGAGCAGTACTTC; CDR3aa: CSVVAQTTVNEQYF
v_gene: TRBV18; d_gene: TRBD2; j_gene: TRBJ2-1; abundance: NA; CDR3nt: TGTGCCAGCTCCCAACCACAGCGGGGGACCTACAATGAGCAGTTCTTC; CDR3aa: CASSQPQRGTYNEQFF
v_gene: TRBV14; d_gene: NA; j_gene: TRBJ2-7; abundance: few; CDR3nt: TGTGCCAGCAGCCAATCTAGGGCCTACGAGCAGTACTTC; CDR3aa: CASSQSRAYEQYF
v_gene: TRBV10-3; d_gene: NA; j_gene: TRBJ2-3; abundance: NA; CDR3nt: TGTGCCATCAGTGAACTAGGGGGGCTAGATACGCAGTATTTT; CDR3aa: CAISELGGLDTQYF
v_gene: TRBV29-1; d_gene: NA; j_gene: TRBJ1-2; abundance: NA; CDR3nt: TGCAGCGTTGAAGTTACAGGGAGCTATGGCTACACCTTC; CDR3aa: CSVEVTGSYGYTF
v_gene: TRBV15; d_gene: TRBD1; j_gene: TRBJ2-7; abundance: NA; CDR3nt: TGTGCCACCAGCAGAGGTAGTACGGGACAGGGGTTTTACGAGCAGTACTTC; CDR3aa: CATSRGSTGQGFYEQYF
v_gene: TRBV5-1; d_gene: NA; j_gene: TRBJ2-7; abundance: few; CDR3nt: TGCGCCAGCAGCTTGGTCCCGTTTAGCTCCTACGAGCAGTACTTC; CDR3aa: CASSLVPFSSYEQYF
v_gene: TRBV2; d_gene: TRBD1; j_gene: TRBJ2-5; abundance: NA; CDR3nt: TGTGCCACCTTAGACAGGGAAGAGACCCAGTACTTC; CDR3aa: CATLDREETQYF
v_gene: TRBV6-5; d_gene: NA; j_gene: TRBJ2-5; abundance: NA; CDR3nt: TGTGCCAGCAGCGCGGGTACGGAGGGGCTGAGAGAGACCCAGTACTTC; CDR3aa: CASSAGTEGLRETQYF
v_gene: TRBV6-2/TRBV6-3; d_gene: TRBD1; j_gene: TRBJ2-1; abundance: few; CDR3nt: TGTGCCAGCAGTTTCTCGGACAGGTACGAGCAGTTCTTC; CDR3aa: CASSFSDRYEQFF
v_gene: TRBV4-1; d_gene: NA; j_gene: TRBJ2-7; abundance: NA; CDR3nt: TGCGCCAGCAGCCTTTCCACAAGGGCTTACTACGAGCAGTACTTC; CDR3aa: CASSLSTRAYYEQYF
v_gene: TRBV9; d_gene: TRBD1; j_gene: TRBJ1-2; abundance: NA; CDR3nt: TGTGCCAGCAGCGTAGGACAGGGCTCAAGTTATGGCTACACCTTC; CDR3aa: CASSVGQGSSYGYTF
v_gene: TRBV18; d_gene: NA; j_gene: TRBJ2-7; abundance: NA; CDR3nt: TGTGCCAGCTCACCAACACGGGCTGAGGGCGAGCAGTACTTC; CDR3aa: CASSPTRAEGEQYF
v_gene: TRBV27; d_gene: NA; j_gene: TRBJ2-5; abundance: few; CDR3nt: TGTGCCAGCAGTTCGTTACTCCACCAAGAGACCCAGTACTTC; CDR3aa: CASSSLLHQETQYF
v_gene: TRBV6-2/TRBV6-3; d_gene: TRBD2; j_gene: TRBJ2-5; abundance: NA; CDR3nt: TGTGCCAGCAGTTACTCGAGTAGCGGGACCCCGTTGAAGTACTTC; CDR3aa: CASSYSSSGTPLKYF
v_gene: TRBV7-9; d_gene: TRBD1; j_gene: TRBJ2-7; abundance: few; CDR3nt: TGTGCCAGCAGCTTAAATCTGGGACAGCACTACGAGCAGTACTTC; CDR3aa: CASSLNLGQHYEQYF
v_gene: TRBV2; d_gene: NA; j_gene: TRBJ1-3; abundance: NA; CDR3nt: TGTGCCAGCAGTGAGCCTAGGAGTGGAAACACCATATATTTT; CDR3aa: CASSEPRSGNTIYF
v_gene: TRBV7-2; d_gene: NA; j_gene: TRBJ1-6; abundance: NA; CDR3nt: TGTGCCAGCAGCCACCAGCGGGGACGTAATTCACCCCTCCACTTT; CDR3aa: CASSHQRGRNSPLHF
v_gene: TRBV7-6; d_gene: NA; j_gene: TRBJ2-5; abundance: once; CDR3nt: TGTGCCAGCAGCTTACAGTTAAGGGAGACCCAGTACTTC; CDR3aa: CASSLQLRETQYF
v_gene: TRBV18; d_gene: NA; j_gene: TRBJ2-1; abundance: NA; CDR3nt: TGTGCCAGCTCAAAGGGGGTAACCTCCTACAATGAGCAGTTCTTC; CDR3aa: CASSKGVTSYNEQFF
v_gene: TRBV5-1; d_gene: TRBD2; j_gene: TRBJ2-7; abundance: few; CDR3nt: TGCGCCAGCAGCTTGGCCCTCTCCACTAGCGGGAATTTCCTCTACGAGCAGTACTTC; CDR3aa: CASSLALSTSGNFLYEQYF
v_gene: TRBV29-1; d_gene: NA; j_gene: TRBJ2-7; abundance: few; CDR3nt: TGCGGCGCCATGCGGAGCCGGGAGGAGCAGTACTTC; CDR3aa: CGAMRSREEQYF
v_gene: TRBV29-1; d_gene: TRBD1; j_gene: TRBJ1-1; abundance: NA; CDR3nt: TGCAGCACTAAGACAGGGAGGCCTGAAGCTTTCTTT; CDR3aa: CSTKTGRPEAFF
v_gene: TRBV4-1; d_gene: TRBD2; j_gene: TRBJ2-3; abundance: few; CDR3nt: TGCGCCAGCAGCCAAGAGAAGGGACTACAAGCAGATACGCAGTATTTT; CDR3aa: CASSQEKGLQADTQYF
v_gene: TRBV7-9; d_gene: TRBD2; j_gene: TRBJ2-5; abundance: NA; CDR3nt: TGTGCCAGCAGCCTAACAACTAGCGGGCCCCAAGAGACCCAGTACTTC; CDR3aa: CASSLTTSGPQETQYF
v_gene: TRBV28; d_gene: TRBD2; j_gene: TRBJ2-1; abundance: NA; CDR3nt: TGTGCCAGCAGTTCGACTAGCGGGGGTGGTGAGCAGTTCTTC; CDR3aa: CASSSTSGGGEQFF
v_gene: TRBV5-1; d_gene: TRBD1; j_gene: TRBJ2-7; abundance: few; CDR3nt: TGTGCCAGCAGCTTGGTCGGGACAGGAGACTACGAGCAGTACTTC; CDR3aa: CASSLVGTGDYEQYF